A single sample gave rise to the 30 T cell receptor beta chains below, sequenced in a study of regulatory T cells in long-lasting Graves disease. Time point in this sample: newly diagnosed GD, antithyroid drugs for less than 3 months. The TCR library was made from RNA that had been extracted from PBMCs in TRIzol. To make TCR beta libraries, researchers used iRepertoire HTBI primers and Arm-PCR of CDR3 regions. TCRdb analysed the multiplex PCR reads with MiXCR anew, one entry per CDR3 protein. The table includes about 360,000 distinct CDR3 sequences, 16% detected once. This same sample was also part of a study on T cells in Graves' hyperthyroidism and ophthalmopathy.

Sample: peripheral blood mononuclear cells (PBMCs), taken at new diagnosis, from a patient treated with antithyroid drugs. The receptor set was obtained from a woman aged 18-30 years with Graves disease.

This clonotype has just a few counts. The J gene is TRBJ2-3, the V gene TRBV9; TRBD1 aligns across 11 bases. The trim removed 0 bases at V and 4 bases at J, leaving 4 bases unmatched. The CDR3 is 16 amino acids. The germline CDR1 and CDR2 sequences are SGDLS and YYNGEE. CDR3 sequence: CASSVGGGQGADTQYF. The CDR3 DNA is TGTGCCAGCAGCGTAGGGGGGGGACAGGGGGCAGATACGCAGTATTTT.

In the case of this clonotype: The likely explanation is a read error, given a far larger clone one base away. The chain links TRBV3-1 to TRBJ2-1, with TRBD2 as a possible D gene (5 bases). TRBJ2-5 matches the DNA end more closely, so the J call is doubtful. This CDR3 comprises 14 residues. Germline-derived CDR1 and CDR2 are LGHDT and YNNKEL (reference sequence). The DNA for the CDR3 is TGTGCCAGCAGCCACAGGACTCCGGGAGAGACCCAGTACTTC. Its protein is CASSHRTPGETQYF.

This clonotype has only a few counts. This chain joins TRBV7-8 and TRBJ1-1, with 7 bases matching TRBD1. Germline V CDR1 and CDR2: SGHVS, FQNEAQ. V was clipped by 6 bases and J by 3 bases; unmatched bases: 10. This CDR3 comprises 15 residues. CDR3 DNA sequence: TGTGCCAGCAGACTCGACAGGGTTGGGCACACTGAAGCTTTCTTT. Protein sequence: CASRLDRVGHTEAFF.

The table lists this clonotype with a count of one. It may be a read error: a sequence one base away is much more abundant. The chain has TRBV2 and TRBJ1-4; 10 bases are shared with TRBD1. The length of the CDR3 is 15 residues. CDR1 and CDR2 from the germline V gene are SNHLY and FYNNEI. This CDR3 is CASRKGDRGDENLFF. Here the CDR3 DNA reads TGTGCCAGCAGGAAAGGGGACAGGGGAGATGAAAACCTGTTTTTT.

This clonotype was detected a few times. The J gene is TRBJ2-4, the V gene TRBV4-2; D could derive from TRBD1 or TRBD2 (5 bases each). CDR1 LGHNA and CDR2 YNFKEQ come from the germline V gene. With 1 base removed from V and 7 bases from J, the gap between germline ends came to 14 bases. CDR3 length: 15 amino acids. The CDR3 reads CASSQVPQGANIQYF. CDR3 sequence (DNA): TGTGCCAGCAGCCAAGTACCGCAGGGAGCGAACATTCAGTACTTC.

This clonotype appeared many times. V gene TRBV6-1 combines with J gene TRBJ2-7; a weak D match, TRBD2 (5 bases). The germline V gene has CDR1 MNHNS and CDR2 SASEGT. The CDR3 has 14 residues. V was trimmed by 8 bases and J by 3 bases, leaving 17 bases between them. CDR3 sequence reads: CASYGPGVLYEQYF. The CDR3 coding sequence is TGTGCCAGCTATGGGCCCGGGGTCCTCTACGAGCAGTACTTC.

This clonotype was seen repeatedly, ten times or more. The chain has TRBV11-2 and TRBJ2-7, with TRBD2 matching 15 bases. V lost 5 bases and J lost 3; bases outside the gene matches: 11. The germline V gene has CDR1 SGHAT and CDR2 FQNNGV. This CDR3 is 18 amino acids long. In DNA, the CDR3 is TGTGCCAGCAGCCTGGGACTAGCGGGGGGTATGAGGCACTACGAGCAGTACTTC. It codes for CASSLGLAGGMRHYEQYF.

This clonotype was picked up many times. The V call is TRBV28, the J call TRBJ1-1; 8 nucleotides agree with TRBD1. J lost 5 bases, V lost 5 bases, and 7 bases had no gene match. Germline lookup yields CDR1 MDHEN and CDR2 SYDVKM. The length of the CDR3 is 14 residues. This chain's CDR3 is CASSLDRVRTEAFF. The CDR3 coding sequence is TGTGCCAGCAGTCTGGACAGGGTTAGAACTGAAGCTTTCTTT.

In this sample, this clonotype turned up a few times. The chain is built from TRBV13 and TRBJ2-6, with unresolved D. V lost 3 bases and J lost 2, with 17 bases in between. Germline CDR1 reads PRHDT; CDR2 reads FYEKMQ (reference sequence). CDR3 length equals 18 residues. The CDR3 nucleotides are TGTGCCAGCAGCTTCGGATTTCGGTCGGTGGCTGGGGCCAACGTCCTGACTTTC. Translating gives CASSFGFRSVAGANVLTF.

This rearrangement joins TRBV15 to TRBJ2-7; possibly TRBD1 for D (5 bases). Trimming stripped 5 bases from V and 6 bases from J, with 14 bases between. From germline, CDR1 is LNHNV and CDR2 YYDKDF (reference sequence). The CDR3 totals 13 residues. Here the CDR3 DNA reads TGTGCCACCAGCGGGGTACTTGGGGCCGAGCAGTACTTC. Its translation is CATSGVLGAEQYF.

This clonotype was detected ten times or more. The V and J genes are TRBV9 and TRBJ2-1; the match to TRBD2 covers 8 bases. V lost 0 bases, J lost 9 bases, and 8 bases stayed unmatched. This CDR3 region has 15 residues. Germline loops: CDR1 SGDLS, CDR2 YYNGEE. This CDR3 is CASSVVGRAMGEQFF. The CDR3 nucleotides read TGTGCCAGCAGCGTAGTCGGGAGGGCCATGGGTGAGCAGTTCTTC. The whole variable domain, remainder taken from reference TRBV9 and TRBJ2-1, is DSGVTQTPKHLITATGQRVTLRCSPRSGDLSVYWYQQSLDQGLQFLIQYYNGEERAKGNILERFSAQQFPDLHSELNLSSLELGDSALYFCASSVVGRAMGEQFFGPGTRLTVL.

This sequence joins TRBV19 and TRBJ2-1; the D gene could be TRBD1 or TRBD2 (7 bases each). The V gene's germline CDR1 is LNHDA and CDR2 SQIVND (reference sequence). V lost 4 bases and J 7 bases, leaving 11 bases between the germline ends. This CDR3 has 13 amino acids. Written as DNA, the CDR3 is TGTGCCAGTAGTAACCAGGGGGGGAATGAGCAGTTCTTC. Protein: CASSNQGGNEQFF.

This chain connects TRBV27 to TRBJ1-3; D is possibly TRBD1 (6 bases). Germline values: CDR1 MNHEY, CDR2 SMNVEV (reference sequence). The CDR3 consists of 15 residues. V gave up 2 bases and J gave up 2 bases, with 10 bases separating them. In DNA form, the CDR3 reads TGTGCCAGCAGTTTAGGACAGCCCACTGGAAACACCATATATTTT. Amino acid sequence: CASSLGQPTGNTIYF.

This clonotype was seen at least ten times. The chain's CDR3 is CASSLEGLTEAFF. DNA of the CDR3: TGCGCCAGCAGCCTGGAAGGCCTCACTGAAGCTTTCTTT. This chain connects TRBV5-1 to TRBJ1-1; D gene unclear. The CDR3 has 13 residues. Germline V gene lookup returns CDR1 SGHRS and CDR2 YFSETQ. The germline V and J ends were trimmed by 4 bases and 4 bases, with 11 bases remaining between them. The full variable domain, in which reference TRBV5-1 and TRBJ1-1 provide the parts outside the CDR3, is KAGVTQTPRYLIKTRGQQVTLSCSPISGHRSVSWYQQTPGQGLQFLFEYFSETQRNKGNFPGRFSGRQFSNSRSEMNVSTLELGDSALYLCASSLEGLTEAFFGQGTRLTVV.

The rearrangement joins TRBV7-9 to TRBJ2-7; no reliable D call. V was cut by 1 base and J by 1 base, with 8 bases left in between. CDR3 length: 14 amino acids. CDR1 SEHNR and CDR2 FQNEAQ come from the germline V gene (reference sequence). CDR3 nucleotide sequence: TGTGCCAGCAGCTTAGATATCAGTTCCTACGAGCAGTACTTC. As protein: CASSLDISSYEQYF.

This clonotype was seen ten or more times. This chain uses TRBV3-1 with TRBJ2-7, with D tentatively TRBD1 (5 bases). Per the germline V gene, CDR1 is LGHDT and CDR2 is YNNKEL (reference sequence). The V and J ends lost 0 bases and 7 bases respectively, with 10 bases between them. The CDR3 sequence is 13 residues long. The CDR3 protein is CASSQDIPGEQYF. The DNA of the CDR3 is TGTGCCAGCAGCCAAGATATCCCAGGGGAGCAGTACTTC.

This clonotype was counted ten times or more. The V and J genes are TRBV20-1 and TRBJ2-5; perhaps D is TRBD1 or TRBD2 (5 bases each). The V gene's germline CDR1 is DFQATT and CDR2 SNEGSKA (reference sequence). Trimming removed 0 bases from V and 0 bases from J, with 8 bases in between. This CDR3 is built from 14 residues. The CDR3 reads CSARDGTNQETQYF. The CDR3, as DNA: TGCAGTGCTAGAGACGGGACCAACCAAGAGACCCAGTACTTC.

This clonotype was recorded at least ten times. The chain joins TRBV30 to TRBJ1-6; 10 positions agree with TRBD1. With 3 bases clipped from V and 8 bases from J, the junction kept 10 bases outside the gene matches. The CDR3 runs to 16 residues. Germline-derived CDR1 and CDR2 are GTSNPN and SVGIG (reference sequence). In nucleotides, the CDR3 is TGTGCCTGGAGAAGTACCGGGACAGGGGAACATTCACCCCTCCACTTT. Residues: CAWRSTGTGEHSPLHF.

This clonotype appeared many times. This chain links TRBV11-2 with TRBJ2-3; the D is unclear. The ends were cut back, 1 base at V and 2 bases at J, with 10 bases in the middle. The CDR3 is 15 amino acids. Germline lookup yields CDR1 SGHAT and CDR2 FQNNGV. CDR3 amino acids: CASSLGTPPTDTQYF. CDR3 nucleotide sequence: TGTGCCAGCAGCTTAGGTACCCCCCCCACAGATACGCAGTATTTT.

This chain links TRBV20-1 with TRBJ2-1; a weak D match, TRBD2 (7 bases). CDR1 and CDR2 from the germline V gene are DFQATT and SNEGSKA (reference sequence). The V end lost 3 bases, the J end lost 1 base, and 10 bases lay between the germline ends. This CDR3 comprises 14 residues. As DNA, the CDR3 is TGCAGTGCTAGGGGGAGGGGGTCCTACAATGAGCAGTTCTTC. Translation: CSARGRGSYNEQFF.

This clonotype was found many times. The CDR3 reads CASSLIGDGDYEQYF. CDR3 DNA: TGTGCCAGCAGTTTAATCGGGGACGGTGACTACGAGCAGTACTTC. The chain couples TRBV28 to TRBJ2-7; D may be TRBD1 or TRBD2 (5 bases each). The germline gives CDR1 MDHEN, CDR2 SYDVKM. The CDR3 contains 15 residues. V was shortened by 2 bases and J by 3 bases, with 14 bases between the two germline ends.

This clonotype was observed at least ten times. This chain connects TRBV28 to TRBJ2-1, with 12 bases identical to TRBD2. CDR3 size: 15 residues. Per germline, CDR1 MDHEN and CDR2 SYDVKM. J lost 7 bases, V lost 5 bases, and 6 bases had no gene match. The CDR3, as DNA: TGTGCCAGCAGTATTTGGGGACTAGCGGGTAATGAGCAGTTCTTC. It encodes CASSIWGLAGNEQFF.

In this sample, this clonotype turned up many times. The V gene is TRBV5-1, the J gene TRBJ2-5, with D perhaps TRBD1 (5 bases). With 5 bases removed from V and 2 bases from J, the gap between germline ends came to 16 bases. Looked up from germline, CDR1 is SGHRS and CDR2 is YFSETQ. CDR3 length: 15 residues. The CDR3 loop is CASRATVTPQETQYF. The CDR3 DNA sequence: TGCGCCAGCAGGGCGACAGTTACTCCGCAAGAGACCCAGTACTTC.

The chain employs TRBV18 and TRBJ2-7; D tentatively reads TRBD1 or TRBD2 (7 bases each). Germline V gene data show CDR1 as KGHSH and CDR2 as LQKENI. V was cut by 2 bases and J by 0 bases, with 11 bases left in between. The CDR3 spans 15 residues. The CDR3 loop reads CASSPVRGGSYEQYF. In DNA form, the CDR3 reads TGTGCCAGCTCACCAGTCAGGGGGGGCTCCTACGAGCAGTACTTC.

In its sample, this clonotype was seen many times. This chain joins TRBV9 and TRBJ1-1; possible D gene TRBD1, 5 bases. Germline CDR1 SGDLS, CDR2 YYNGEE. V gave up 0 bases and J gave up 4 bases, with 13 bases separating them. This CDR3 contains 15 residues. For the CDR3, the DNA is TGTGCCAGCAGCGTAGGTATGGGGGTTTCCACTGAAGCTTTCTTT. This gives the protein CASSVGMGVSTEAFF.

This clonotype was seen ten or more times. J is TRBJ2-7 and V is TRBV6-1, with TRBD2 matching over 8 bases. V lost 6 bases, J lost 2 bases, and 9 bases stayed unmatched. The CDR3 totals 15 residues. From germline, CDR1 is MNHNS and CDR2 SASEGT. CDR3 nucleotides: TGTGCCAGCAGGACGGGGTCGGGGGGGGCCTACGAGCAGTACTTC. Translating gives CASRTGSGGAYEQYF.

This clonotype was detected ten times or more. CDR3 loop: CASSPMGLAKNTDTQYF. CDR3 nucleotide sequence: TGTGCCAGCAGCCCGATGGGACTAGCTAAGAACACAGATACGCAGTATTTT. The V call is TRBV6-1, the J call TRBJ2-3, with TRBD2 identical over 9 bases. Per germline, CDR1 MNHNS and CDR2 SASEGT. J lost 2 bases, V lost 6 bases, and 12 bases had no gene match. CDR3 length: 17 residues.

This clonotype occurred a few times. The chain carries TRBV20-1 and TRBJ2-2, with 7 bases fitting TRBD2. Per the germline V gene, CDR1 is DFQATT and CDR2 is SNEGSKA (reference sequence). V lost 5 bases and J lost 1; bases outside the gene matches: 7. This CDR3 is 15 amino acids long. The CDR3 sequence is CSAARTGGNTGELFF. CDR3 DNA sequence: TGCAGTGCTGCCCGTACGGGGGGGAACACCGGGGAGCTGTTTTTT.

This clonotype was observed at least ten times. The rearrangement links TRBV5-1 to TRBJ2-7, with unresolved D. V dropped 4 bases and J dropped 7 bases, with 18 bases sitting between them. The germline V gene has CDR1 SGHRS and CDR2 YFSETQ. The CDR3 runs 14 residues. The CDR3 loop is CASSPASPPREQYF. The CDR3 bases are TGCGCCAGCAGCCCGGCCTCCCCCCCACGTGAGCAGTACTTC.

This clonotype was picked up many times. One junction end disagrees with the germline gene, perhaps due to a read error. The CDR3 region is CASSKRARGRENTEAFF. CDR3 sequence (DNA): TGTGCCAGCAGCAAACGGGCTAGGGGGAGGGAGAACACTGAAGCTTTCTTT. The chain joins TRBV5-1 to TRBJ1-1, with D possibly being TRBD1 (6 bases). The CDR3 contains 17 residues. Germline V gene sequence: CDR1 SGHRS, CDR2 YFSETQ.